This T cell receptor beta chain was observed in a study of shared clonotypes between healthy human individuals. CDR1 is SGHTA and CDR2 is FQGNSA in the germline V gene. This CDR3 comprises 16 residues. Trimming left V 3 bases short and J 2 bases short, with 13 bases between. Using immunoSEQ multiplex PCR, the repertoire was profiled, and TCRdb retains in-frame clones only, with some absent. The sample has some 1,100,000 clones; around 78% are singletons. The specimen sequenced was memory CD4+ T cells from PBMCs. The subset was: CD45RA-negative fraction. The sequence came from a man younger than 35 in good health. Some clones in this sample may be carry-over from other donors' samples. This chain links TRBV7-2 with TRBJ2-2, with TRBD1 as a possible D gene (5 bases). CDR3 DNA: TGTGCCAGCAGCTTTCAAGGGGCCCTCAACACCGGGGAGCTGTTTTTT. This codes for CASSFQGALNTGELFF.